The rows below give T cell receptor beta chains drawn from one sample of a study of tumor-infiltrating lymphocytes in localized non-small cell lung cancer. Clones were read by immunoSEQ multiplex PCR, and TCRdb kept only the in-frame ones, dropping some. The data show about 23,000 clones, 69% seen once. Sample: lung tumor tissue. Receptors originate from a human donor with non-small cell lung cancer. Each CDR3 is given with its conserved first and last residue. D genes are given only for firm matches. Only some rows state a clone size, as once, few, many or a class for expanded clones.

cdr3_aa,cdr3_nt,clone_size,d_call,v_call,j_call
CASSLTAGGPTYEQYF,TGTGCCAGCAGCTTAACGGCGGGAGGGCCCACCTACGAGCAGTACTTC,-,TRBD2,TRBV7-2,TRBJ2-7
CASSQGSDIDTQYF,TGTGCCAGCAGCCAAGGGAGCGACATTGATACGCAGTATTTT,-,-,TRBV14,TRBJ2-3
CAWSDGSGGTGELFF,TGTGCCTGGAGCGACGGGTCAGGAGGGACCGGGGAGCTGTTTTTT,few,-,TRBV30,TRBJ2-2
CASSPGTSGSNEQFF,TGTGCCAGCAGTCCTGGGACTAGCGGGAGCAATGAGCAGTTCTTC,-,TRBD2,TRBV6-4,TRBJ2-1
CSATDRADTEAFF,TGCAGCGCTACGGACAGAGCGGACACTGAAGCTTTCTTT,-,-,TRBV29-1,TRBJ1-1
CASSIDVYQETQYF,TGTGCCAGCAGCATTGACGTTTACCAAGAGACCCAGTACTTC,-,-,TRBV11-2,TRBJ2-5
CASNIQPQHF,TGTGCCAGCAATATTCAGCCCCAGCATTTT,few,-,TRBV6-1,TRBJ1-5
CASSVGADTGELFF,TGTGCCAGCAGTGTAGGGGCAGACACCGGGGAGCTGTTTTTT,few,-,TRBV25-1,TRBJ2-2
CASSLDARQVYNEQFF,TGTGCCAGCAGCTTAGATGCGCGACAGGTTTACAATGAGCAGTTCTTC,few,-,TRBV11-3,TRBJ2-1
CASSRDGSYEQYF,TGTGCCAGCTCACGGGACGGGTCCTACGAGCAGTACTTC,once,-,TRBV18,TRBJ2-7
CASSEWGRSGGYTF,TGTGCCAGCAGTGAATGGGGCAGGTCGGGTGGCTACACCTTC,-,-,TRBV25-1,TRBJ1-2
CASSFSGEAYNEQFF,TGTGCCAGCAGCTTTAGCGGGGAAGCCTACAATGAGCAGTTCTTC,few,TRBD2,TRBV7-2,TRBJ2-1
CASSLSWDRVTGELFF,TGTGCCAGCAGTTTATCCTGGGACAGGGTAACCGGGGAGCTGTTTTTT,-,TRBD1,TRBV27,TRBJ2-2
CASSLAGVFNEQFF,TGCGCCAGCAGTCTAGCGGGAGTCTTTAATGAGCAGTTCTTC,-,TRBD2,TRBV5-1,TRBJ2-1
CASSLQVHSGNTIYF,TGTGCCAGCAGCTTACAGGTCCACTCTGGAAACACCATATATTTT,-,-,TRBV7-2,TRBJ1-3
CASSLLGGTGELFF,TGTGCCAGCAGCCTTTTAGGGGGCACCGGGGAGCTGTTTTTT,-,-,TRBV2,TRBJ2-2
CASSPSGPSPYEQYF,TGTGCCAGCAGTCCCTCCGGTCCTTCCCCCTACGAGCAGTACTTC,-,-,TRBV27,TRBJ2-7
CAGAYGTSGSNEQFF,TGTGCCGGAGCCTACGGGACTAGCGGGAGTAATGAGCAGTTCTTC,-,TRBD2,TRBV2,TRBJ2-1
CASSLGEVMNTEAFF,TGTGCCAGCAGCTTGGGGGAAGTCATGAACACTGAAGCTTTCTTT,-,-,TRBV5-4,TRBJ1-1
CASSRQGRGVQETQYF,TGTGCCAGCAGCCGACAGGGCCGTGGGGTCCAAGAGACCCAGTACTTC,-,TRBD1,TRBV7-9,TRBJ2-5
CASSWQEDSSYGYTF,TGTGCCAGCAGTTGGCAGGAGGATTCATCCTATGGCTACACCTTC,once,-,TRBV6-1,TRBJ1-2
CASSTKQGAYEQYF,TGCGCCAGCAGCACAAAGCAAGGGGCCTACGAGCAGTACTTC,-,-,TRBV5-1,TRBJ2-7
CASSLRVAALRSETQYF,TGTGCCAGCAGCTTACGGGTTGCAGCGTTAAGGTCAGAGACCCAGTACTTC,few,-,TRBV7-8,TRBJ2-5
CASIPGQGDEQFF,TGTGCCAGCATACCCGGACAGGGGGATGAGCAGTTCTTC,-,TRBD1,TRBV25-1,TRBJ2-1
CASSFAAGRYQPQHF,TGTGCCAGCAGTTTCGCGGCAGGGAGGTATCAGCCCCAGCATTTT,-,-,TRBV28,TRBJ1-5
CASKQFQGQAYEQYF,TGTGCCAGCAAACAGTTCCAGGGCCAAGCCTACGAGCAGTACTTC,-,-,TRBV27,TRBJ2-7
CAWSVGRGHYEQYF,TGTGCCTGGAGCGTCGGGCGCGGCCACTACGAGCAGTACTTC,medium-sized,-,TRBV30,TRBJ2-7
CASSRASDSQFF,TGTGCCAGCTCACGAGCTTCGGACAGCCAGTTCTTC,few,-,TRBV18,TRBJ2-1
CASSPGGGRQPQHF,TGTGCCAGCAGCCCTGGGGGGGGAAGGCAGCCCCAGCATTTT,-,-,TRBV9,TRBJ1-5